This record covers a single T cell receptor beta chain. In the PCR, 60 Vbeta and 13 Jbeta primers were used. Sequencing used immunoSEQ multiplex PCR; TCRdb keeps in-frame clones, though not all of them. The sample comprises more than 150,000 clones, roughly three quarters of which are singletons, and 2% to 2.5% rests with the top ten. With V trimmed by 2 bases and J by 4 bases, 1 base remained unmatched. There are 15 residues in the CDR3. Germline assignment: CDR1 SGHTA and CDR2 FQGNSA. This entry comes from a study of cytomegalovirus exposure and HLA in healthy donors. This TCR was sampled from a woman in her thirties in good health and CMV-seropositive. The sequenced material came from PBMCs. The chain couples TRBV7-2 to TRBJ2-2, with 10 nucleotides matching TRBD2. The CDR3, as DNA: TGTGCCAGCAGCTTACTAGCGGGGGCCACCGGGGAGCTGTTTTTT. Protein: CASSLLAGATGELFF. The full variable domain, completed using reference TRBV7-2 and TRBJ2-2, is GAGVSQSPSNKVTEKGKDVELRCDPISGHTALYWYRQSLGQGLEFLIYFQGNSAPDKSGLPSDRFSAERTGGSVSTLTIQRTQQEDSAVYLCASSLLAGATGELFFGEGSRLTVL.